These 20 T cell receptor beta chains were sequenced from one sample in a study of T cell repertoires in cytomegalovirus infection. TCRdb re-analysed the reads in MiXCR, keeping a single row per CDR3 protein. Of approximately 750,000 distinct CDR3 sequences listed, about a third are singletons. The specimen was PBMCs. These receptor sequences come from a human donor in good health (CMV status not recorded). Some clones in this sample may be carry-over from other donors' samples.

This clonotype was found many times. The chain has TRBV7-9 and TRBJ2-7; 8 nucleotides agree with TRBD1. Trimming removed 6 bases from V and 3 bases from J; junction bases left unmatched: 13. In germline, CDR1 is SEHNR, CDR2 FQNEAQ (reference sequence). The CDR3 totals 16 residues. CDR3 sequence reads: CASSLRAGTGNYEQYF. Written as DNA, the CDR3 is TGTGCCAGCAGTTTGAGGGCCGGGACAGGCAACTACGAGCAGTACTTC. Full variable domain (remainder filled in from reference TRBV7-9 and TRBJ2-7): DTGVSQNPRHKITKRGQNVTFRCDPISEHNRLYWYRQTLGQGPEFLTYFQNEAQLEKSRLLSDRFSAERPKGSFSTLEIQRTEQGDSAMYLCASSLRAGTGNYEQYFGPGTRLTVT.

This chain joins TRBV13 and TRBJ2-5; 10 nucleotides align to TRBD1. Germline V gene sequence: CDR1 PRHDT, CDR2 FYEKMQ (reference sequence). V trimming: 5 bases; J trimming: 3 bases; junction bases outside the gene matches: 6. The CDR3 consists of 15 residues. CDR3 coding DNA: TGTGCCAGCAGCCCTGGACAGGGGGAAAAAGAGACCCAGTACTTC. It specifies CASSPGQGEKETQYF.

This rearrangement joins TRBV7-9 to TRBJ1-1, with no clear D. This CDR3 comprises 13 residues. Trimming cost V 11 bases and J 3 bases, with 16 bases left between them. The germline CDR1 and CDR2 sequences are SEHNR and FQNEAQ (reference sequence). This chain's CDR3 is CAGRGDGYTEAFF. CDR3 in DNA: TGTGCCGGTCGCGGGGATGGGTACACTGAAGCTTTCTTT.

Comments on this clonotype: Lacking the conserved final phenylalanine or tryptophan, this CDR3 likely reflects a read error. The V call is TRBV12-3 or TRBV12-4, the J call TRBJ2-6; D remains ambiguous. V gave up 5 bases and J gave up 0 bases, with 5 bases separating them. This CDR3 region has 14 residues. Written as DNA, the CDR3 is TGTGCCAGCAGTCGCGGCTCTGGGGCCAACGTCCTGACTTTA. It encodes CASSRGSGANVLTL.

V usage is TRBV6-5 and J usage is TRBJ1-2, with D possibly TRBD1 on 5 matching bases. CDR1 MNHEY and CDR2 SVGAGI come from the germline V gene. The CDR3 totals 14 residues. Trimming stripped 11 bases from V and 0 bases from J, with 16 bases between. The CDR3 DNA reads TGTGCCGCCCGTCCGGCAGGGCCTAACTATGGCTACACCTTC. Its translation: CAARPAGPNYGYTF.

This clonotype was recorded once. V and J are TRBV10-2 and TRBJ1-1, with 10 bases aligning to TRBD1. The CDR3 consists of 15 residues. CDR1 is WSHSY and CDR2 is SAAADI in the germline V gene. Trimming cost V 6 bases and J 4 bases; bases outside gene matches: 8. CDR3: CASRPGQGGITEAFF. The CDR3 nucleotides read TGCGCCAGCAGGCCCGGACAGGGGGGAATCACTGAAGCTTTCTTT.

This clonotype occurred many times. V usage is TRBV7-2 and J usage is TRBJ2-7; D gene unclear. This CDR3 spans 12 amino acids. Germline CDR1 is SGHTA and CDR2 is FQGNSA. Trimming removed 5 bases at V and 6 bases at J, with 11 bases between. The CDR3 region is CASSPGPGEQYF. The CDR3 bases are TGTGCCAGCAGCCCTGGACCGGGCGAGCAGTACTTC.

The CDR3 DNA reads TGTGCCACCTCCGGGACTAGCGGGACGGACACCGGGGAGCTGTTTTTT. This sequence encodes CATSGTSGTDTGELFF. The chain carries TRBV10-3 and TRBJ2-2; 13 bases are shared with TRBD2. Losses at the gene ends were 10 bases for V and 3 bases for J; bases not matched to a gene: 8. The germline gives CDR1 ENHRY, CDR2 SYGVKD. The CDR3 runs 16 residues.

CDR3 loop: CSAREGQNSNSPLHF. DNA for the CDR3: TGCAGTGCTAGAGAGGGTCAGAATAGTAATTCACCCCTCCACTTT. V is TRBV20-1 and J is TRBJ1-6; D gene uncertain. The CDR3 contains 15 residues. Looked up from germline, CDR1 is DFQATT and CDR2 is SNEGSKA (reference sequence). With 0 bases removed from V and 6 bases from J, the gap between germline ends came to 12 bases.

This clonotype was counted only a few times. The gene calls are TRBV7-8 and TRBJ2-5, with 7 bases identical to TRBD1. The CDR3 is 16 amino acids. Germline-derived CDR1 and CDR2 are SGHVS and FQNEAQ. V gave up 4 bases and J gave up 6 bases; unmatched junction bases: 14. CDR3 DNA sequence: TGTGCCAGCAGCTCCACCATCCGACAGGGTCTGAAGACCCAGTACTTC. Its translation is CASSSTIRQGLKTQYF.

Details on this clonotype: The CDR3 does not end in the conserved phenylalanine or tryptophan, so this is likely a read error. This sequence joins TRBV7-7 and TRBJ2-5, with D perhaps TRBD2 (6 bases). The CDR3 covers 11 residues. Per the germline V gene, CDR1 is SSHAT and CDR2 is FNYEAQ (reference sequence). The chain's CDR3 is CAVRGGETQYY. In DNA form, the CDR3 reads TGTGCTGTTCGTGGAGGGGAGACCCAGTACTAC.

A few counts support this clonotype. V usage is TRBV2 and J usage is TRBJ2-2; TRBD2 matches 8 bases. CDR1 and CDR2 (germline): SNHLY, FYNNEI. This CDR3 is built from 15 residues. The junction had 6 bases not matched to a gene; V was cut back by 7 bases and J by 2 bases. The CDR3 DNA follows: TGTGCCAGCATGGGGGTAGCGGGAAACACCGGGGAGCTGTTTTTT. The encoded protein is CASMGVAGNTGELFF.

The chain uses TRBV28 and TRBJ1-2; D is possibly TRBD1 (5 bases). Per the germline V gene, CDR1 is MDHEN and CDR2 is SYDVKM. The V end was cut by 2 bases, the J end by 7 bases, with 11 bases between. CDR3 size: 13 residues. The CDR3 spells CASSLPGTFGYTF. Written as DNA, the CDR3 is TGTGCCAGCAGTTTACCCGGGACGTTTGGCTACACCTTC.

This clonotype came up once. This sequence joins TRBV7-8 and TRBJ2-5, with 10 bases that match TRBD2. The CDR3 extends over 19 amino acids. Unmatched junction bases numbered 13, after V lost 0 bases and J lost 3 bases. Germline CDR1 SGHVS, CDR2 FQNEAQ. This chain's CDR3 is CASSLASPFLLAGKETQYF. The DNA of the CDR3 is TGTGCCAGCAGCTTAGCCTCTCCGTTCTTACTAGCGGGGAAAGAGACCCAGTACTTC. The complete variable domain, with remaining parts taken from reference TRBV7-8 and TRBJ2-5, reads GAGVSQSPRYKVAKRGQDVALRCDPISGHVSLFWYQQALGQGPEFLTYFQNEAQLDKSGLPSDRFFAERPEGSVSTLKIQRTQQEDSAVYLCASSLASPFLLAGKETQYFGPGTRLLVL.

The V and J genes are TRBV12-3 or TRBV12-4 and TRBJ1-5; D ambiguous. Trimming pared 6 bases from V and 6 bases from J, leaving 21 bases between. This CDR3 is built from 16 residues. CDR3 sequence (DNA): TGTGCCAGCAGCCCGGCGTTTGGAGTTCTAGGTCAGCCCCAGCATTTT. Its protein product is CASSPAFGVLGQPQHF.

This clonotype was found a few times. The V gene is TRBV19, the J gene TRBJ2-6, with 12 bases matching TRBD1. This CDR3 is built from 17 residues. V was pared by 6 bases and J by 3 bases, with 6 bases of the junction left unmatched. The germline V gene has CDR1 LNHDA and CDR2 SQIVND (reference sequence). CDR3 coding DNA: TGTGCCAGTAGACCGGGACAGGGGGCAAATGGGGCCAACGTCCTGACTTTC. Translating gives CASRPGQGANGANVLTF.

The table lists this clonotype with many counts. V usage is TRBV7-2 and J usage is TRBJ2-4; 8 bases are a match to TRBD1. This CDR3 has 16 amino acids. Germline V gene lookup returns CDR1 SGHTA and CDR2 FQGNSA. Trimming took 6 bases from V and 9 from J; bases not matched to a gene: 16. The chain's CDR3 is CASSRNWQGALAIQYF. The CDR3 DNA reads as TGTGCCAGCAGTCGGAATTGGCAGGGGGCGTTAGCCATTCAGTACTTC.

V and J are TRBV11-2 and TRBJ2-1; D uncertain. Germline CDR1 is SGHAT and CDR2 is FQNNGV. The V and J ends lost 1 base and 2 bases respectively, with 6 bases between them. This CDR3 comprises 14 residues. The DNA for the CDR3 is TGTGCCAGCAGCTTAGGAGCAGCCTACAATGAGCAGTTCTTC. Translation: CASSLGAAYNEQFF.

This chain joins TRBV6-2 or TRBV6-3 and TRBJ1-2, with 8 bases lining up with TRBD1. The CDR3 has 14 residues. Germline CDR1 reads MNHEY; CDR2 reads SVGEGT. Trimming cost V 5 bases and J 6 bases; bases outside gene matches: 8. The CDR3 here is CASSMGRGLDGYTF. For the CDR3, the DNA is TGTGCCAGCAGTATGGGCAGGGGGCTGGATGGCTACACCTTC.

This clonotype was counted ten times or more. V is TRBV7-2 and J is TRBJ2-3; D ambiguous. The CDR3 has 13 amino acids. The V gene lost 2 bases and the J gene lost 12 bases, with 15 bases spanning the gap. Germline V gives CDR1 SGHTA, CDR2 FQGNSA. The chain's CDR3 is CASSLNVGDPQYF. For the CDR3, the DNA is TGTGCCAGCAGCTTAAATGTGGGCGATCCTCAGTATTTT. Based on the CDR3 plus reference TRBV7-2 and TRBJ2-3, the full variable domain is GAGVSQSPSNKVTEKGKDVELRCDPISGHTALYWYRQSLGQGLEFLIYFQGNSAPDKSGLPSDRFSAERTGGSVSTLTIQRTQQEDSAVYLCASSLNVGDPQYFGPGTRLTVL.